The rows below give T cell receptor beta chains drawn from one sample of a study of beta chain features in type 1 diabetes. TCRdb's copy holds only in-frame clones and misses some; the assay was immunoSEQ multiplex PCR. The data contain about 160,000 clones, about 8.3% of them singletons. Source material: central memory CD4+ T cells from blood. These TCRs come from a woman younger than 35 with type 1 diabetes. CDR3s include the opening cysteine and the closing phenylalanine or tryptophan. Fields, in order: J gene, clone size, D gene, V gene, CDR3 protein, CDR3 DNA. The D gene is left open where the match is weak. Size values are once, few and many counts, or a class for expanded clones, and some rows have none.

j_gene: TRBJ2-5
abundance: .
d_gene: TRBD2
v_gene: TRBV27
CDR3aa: CASSMTSGLGTQYF
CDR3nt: TGTGCCAGCAGCATGACTAGCGGCCTTGGGACCCAGTACTTC

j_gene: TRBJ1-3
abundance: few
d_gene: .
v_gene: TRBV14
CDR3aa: CASSQDLPGSKWGDTIYF
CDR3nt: TGTGCCAGCAGCCAAGATCTCCCCGGATCTAAATGGGGGGACACCATATATTTT

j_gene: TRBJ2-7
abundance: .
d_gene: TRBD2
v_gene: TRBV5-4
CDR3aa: CASSQASLAEGTYF
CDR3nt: TGTGCCAGCAGCCAAGCCTCACTAGCGGAAGGAACGTACTTC

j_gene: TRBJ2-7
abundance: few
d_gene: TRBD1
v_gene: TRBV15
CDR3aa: CATSPDRGSYEQYF
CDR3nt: TGTGCCACCAGCCCAGACAGGGGGAGCTACGAGCAGTACTTC

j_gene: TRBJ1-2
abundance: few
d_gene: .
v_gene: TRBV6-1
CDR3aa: CASSNRITGGYTF
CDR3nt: TGTGCCAGCAGCAACAGGATCACGGGTGGCTACACCTTC

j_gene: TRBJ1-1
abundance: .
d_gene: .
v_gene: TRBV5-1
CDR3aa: CASSLFEALNTEAFF
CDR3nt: TGCGCCAGCAGCTTGTTTGAGGCATTGAACACTGAAGCTTTCTTT

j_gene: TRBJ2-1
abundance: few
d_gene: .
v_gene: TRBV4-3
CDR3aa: CASSQVLQSSYNEQFF
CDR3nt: TGCGCCAGCAGCCAAGTTTTACAGAGCTCCTACAATGAGCAGTTCTTC

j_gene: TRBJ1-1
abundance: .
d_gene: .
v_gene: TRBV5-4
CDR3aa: CASTDRWGGITF
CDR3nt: TGTGCCAGCACCGATCGGTGGGGGGGCATCACATTT

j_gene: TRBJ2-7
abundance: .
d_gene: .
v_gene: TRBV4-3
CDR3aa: CASSQEHSSYEQYF
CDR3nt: TGCGCCAGCAGCCAAGAACACAGCTCCTACGAGCAGTACTTC

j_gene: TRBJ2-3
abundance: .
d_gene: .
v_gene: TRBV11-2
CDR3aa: CASSLADTQYF
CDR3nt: TGTGCCAGCAGCTTAGCTGATACGCAGTATTTT

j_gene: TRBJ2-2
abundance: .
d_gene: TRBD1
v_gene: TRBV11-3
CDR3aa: CASSLARTGNTGELFF
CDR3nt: TGTGCCAGCAGCTTAGCCCGGACAGGGAACACCGGGGAGCTGTTTTTT

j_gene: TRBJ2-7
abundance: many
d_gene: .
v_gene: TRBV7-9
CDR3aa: CASSLAGGSYEQYF
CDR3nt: TGTGCCAGCAGCTTAGCGGGGGGCTCCTACGAGCAGTACTTC

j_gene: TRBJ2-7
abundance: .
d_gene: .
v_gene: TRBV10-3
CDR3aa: CAISRGQHEQYF
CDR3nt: TGTGCCATCAGTCGAGGACAGCACGAGCAGTACTTC

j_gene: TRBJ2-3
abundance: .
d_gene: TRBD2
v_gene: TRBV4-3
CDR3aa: CASSPNGRGDTQYF
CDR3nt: TGCGCCAGCAGCCCCAACGGGAGGGGGGATACGCAGTATTTT

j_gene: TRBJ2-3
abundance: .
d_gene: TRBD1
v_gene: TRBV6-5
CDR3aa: CASRVTGAADTQYF
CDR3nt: TGTGCCAGCAGAGTGACAGGGGCGGCGGATACGCAGTATTTT

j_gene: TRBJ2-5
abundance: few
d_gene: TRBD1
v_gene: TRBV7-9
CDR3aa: CASSSGTGGQETQYF
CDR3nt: TGTGCCAGCAGCTCCGGGACAGGGGGCCAAGAGACCCAGTACTTC

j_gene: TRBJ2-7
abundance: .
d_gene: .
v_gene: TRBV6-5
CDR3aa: CASRPIAGGWEQYF
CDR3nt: TGTGCCAGCAGGCCTATAGCCGGAGGGTGGGAGCAGTACTTC

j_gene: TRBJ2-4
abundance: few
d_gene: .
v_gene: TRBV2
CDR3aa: CASLRQNLAKNIQYF
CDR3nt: TGTGCCAGCCTAAGACAGAACTTAGCCAAAAACATTCAGTACTTC

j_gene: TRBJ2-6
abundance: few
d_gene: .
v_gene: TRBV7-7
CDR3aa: CASSPGGAGANVLTF
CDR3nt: TGTGCTAGCAGCCCGGGGGGCGCCGGGGCCAACGTCCTGACTTTC

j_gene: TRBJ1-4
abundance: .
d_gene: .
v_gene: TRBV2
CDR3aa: CASSEEGVGNEKLFF
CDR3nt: TGTGCCAGCAGTGAAGAGGGAGTCGGGAATGAAAAACTGTTTTTT

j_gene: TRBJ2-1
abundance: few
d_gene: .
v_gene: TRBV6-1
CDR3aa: CASSGLAFYNEQFF
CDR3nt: TGTGCCAGCAGTGGTCTAGCGTTCTACAATGAGCAGTTCTTC

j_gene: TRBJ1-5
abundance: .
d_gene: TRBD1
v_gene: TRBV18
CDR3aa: CASSQGAGNQPQHF
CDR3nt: TGTGCCAGCTCACAGGGGGCGGGCAATCAGCCCCAGCATTTT

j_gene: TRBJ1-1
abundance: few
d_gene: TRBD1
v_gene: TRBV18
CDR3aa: CASSPPGQPNTEAFF
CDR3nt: TGTGCCAGCTCACCACCGGGACAGCCGAACACTGAAGCTTTCTTT

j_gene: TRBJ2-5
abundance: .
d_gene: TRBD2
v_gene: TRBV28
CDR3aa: CASSSGGPQETQYF
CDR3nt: TGTGCCAGCAGTTCGGGAGGCCCTCAAGAGACCCAGTACTTC

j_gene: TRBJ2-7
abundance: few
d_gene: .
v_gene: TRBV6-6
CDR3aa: CASSLSLYEQYF
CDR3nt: TGTGCCAGCAGTCTGTCCCTCTACGAGCAGTACTTC

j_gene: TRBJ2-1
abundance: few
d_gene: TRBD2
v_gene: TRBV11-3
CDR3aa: CASSPTSGSINEQFF
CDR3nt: TGTGCCAGCAGCCCAACTAGCGGGAGCATCAATGAGCAGTTCTTC

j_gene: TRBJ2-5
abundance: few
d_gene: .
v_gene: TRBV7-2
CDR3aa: CASSLTGDSGETQYF
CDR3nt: TGTGCCAGCAGCTTAACAGGGGACAGCGGGGAGACCCAGTACTTC

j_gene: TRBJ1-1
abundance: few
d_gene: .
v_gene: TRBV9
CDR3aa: CASSVGGGTSGAFF
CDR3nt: TGTGCCAGCAGCGTAGGGGGGGGGACATCTGGAGCTTTCTTT

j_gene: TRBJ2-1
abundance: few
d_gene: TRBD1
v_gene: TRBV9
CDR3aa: CASSVGTTGGNEQFF
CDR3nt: TGTGCCAGCAGCGTTGGGACGACAGGGGGCAATGAGCAGTTCTTC

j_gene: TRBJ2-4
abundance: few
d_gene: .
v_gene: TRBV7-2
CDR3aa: CASSLGLSENIQYF
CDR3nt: TGTGCCAGCAGCTTAGGGTTGAGCGAAAACATTCAGTACTTC

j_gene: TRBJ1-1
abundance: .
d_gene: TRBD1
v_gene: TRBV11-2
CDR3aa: CASSRSGQGGAFF
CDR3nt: TGTGCCAGCAGCAGGAGCGGACAGGGGGGCGCTTTCTTT

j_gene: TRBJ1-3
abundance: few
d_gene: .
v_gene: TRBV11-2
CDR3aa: CASSPRSTSGNTIYF
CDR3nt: TGTGCCAGCAGCCCCCGGTCCACCTCTGGAAACACCATATATTTT

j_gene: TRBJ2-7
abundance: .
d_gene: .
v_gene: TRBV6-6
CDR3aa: CANKSGGSSYEQYF
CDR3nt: TGTGCCAACAAGTCAGGGGGGAGCTCCTACGAGCAGTACTTC

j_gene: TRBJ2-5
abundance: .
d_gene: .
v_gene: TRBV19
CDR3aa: CASSVQHRETQYF
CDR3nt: TGTGCCAGTAGTGTACAGCATCGAGAGACCCAGTACTTC

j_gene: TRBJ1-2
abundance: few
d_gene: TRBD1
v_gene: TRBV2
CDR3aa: CASSRDRGGYGYTF
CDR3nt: TGTGCCAGCAGTCGGGACAGGGGAGGCTATGGCTACACCTTC

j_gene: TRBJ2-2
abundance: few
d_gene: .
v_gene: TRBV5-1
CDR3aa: CASSLVTGLTGELFF
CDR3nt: TGCGCCAGCAGCTTGGTCACAGGGCTCACCGGGGAGCTGTTTTTT

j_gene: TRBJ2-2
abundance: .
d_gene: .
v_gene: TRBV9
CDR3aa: CASSPWGGGSGELFF
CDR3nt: TGTGCCAGCAGCCCCTGGGGAGGGGGTAGCGGGGAGCTGTTTTTT

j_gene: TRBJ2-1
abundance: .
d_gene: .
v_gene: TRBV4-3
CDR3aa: CASSHGDGTSYNEQFF
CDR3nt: TGCGCCAGCAGCCATGGAGACGGGACATCTTACAATGAGCAGTTCTTC

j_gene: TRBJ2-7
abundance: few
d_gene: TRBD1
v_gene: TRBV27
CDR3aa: CASSLSRGPQYEQYF
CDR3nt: TGTGCCAGCAGTTTATCGAGGGGGCCACAGTACGAGCAGTACTTC

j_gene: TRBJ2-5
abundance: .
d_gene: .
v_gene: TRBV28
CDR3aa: CASNSPPLETQYF
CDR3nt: TGTGCCAGCAACTCCCCCCCGTTGGAGACCCAGTACTTC

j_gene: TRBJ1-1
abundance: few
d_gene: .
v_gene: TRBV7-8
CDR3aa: CASSLGPGLAFF
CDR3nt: TGTGCCAGCAGCTTAGGGCCAGGGTTAGCTTTCTTT

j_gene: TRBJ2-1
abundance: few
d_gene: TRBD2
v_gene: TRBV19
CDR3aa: CASRTSPGLAGGENEQFF
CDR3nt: TGTGCCAGTAGGACGAGCCCGGGACTAGCGGGAGGCGAGAATGAGCAGTTCTTC

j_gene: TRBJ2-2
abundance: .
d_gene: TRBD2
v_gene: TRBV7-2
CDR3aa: CASSLANPSGRATGELFF
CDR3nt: TGTGCCAGCAGCTTAGCAAACCCTAGCGGGAGGGCCACCGGGGAGCTGTTTTTT

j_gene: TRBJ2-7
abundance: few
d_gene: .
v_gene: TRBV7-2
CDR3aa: CASSLQGIEQYF
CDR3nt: TGTGCCAGCAGCCTACAGGGTATCGAGCAGTACTTC

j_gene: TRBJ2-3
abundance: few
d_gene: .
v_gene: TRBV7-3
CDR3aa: CASSPGTSTDTQYF
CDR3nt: TGTGCCAGCAGCCCAGGGACTAGCACAGATACGCAGTATTTT

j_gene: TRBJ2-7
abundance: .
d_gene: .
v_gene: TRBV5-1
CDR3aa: CASSQGGSQRGEQYF
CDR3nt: TGCGCCAGCAGTCAAGGTGGGTCGCAAAGAGGCGAGCAGTACTTC

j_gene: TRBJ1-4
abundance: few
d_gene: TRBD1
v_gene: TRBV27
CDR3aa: CASSLLGQGAANEKLFF
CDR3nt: TGTGCCAGCAGTTTATTGGGACAGGGGGCGGCTAATGAAAAACTGTTTTTT

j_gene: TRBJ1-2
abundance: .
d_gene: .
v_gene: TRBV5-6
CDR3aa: CASSPVGRAFGYTF
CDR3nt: TGTGCCAGCAGCCCGGTCGGGAGGGCCTTTGGCTACACCTTC

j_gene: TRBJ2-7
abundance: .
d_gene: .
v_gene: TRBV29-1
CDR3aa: CSVYDRVGGQYF
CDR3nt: TGCAGCGTTTACGACCGCGTGGGGGGGCAGTACTTC

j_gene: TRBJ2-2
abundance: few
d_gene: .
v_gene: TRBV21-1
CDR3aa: CASIFSGELFF
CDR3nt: TGTGCCAGCATATTTTCCGGGGAGCTGTTTTTT

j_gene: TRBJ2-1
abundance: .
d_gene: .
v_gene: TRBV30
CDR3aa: CAWSYFEGAEQFF
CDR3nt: TGTGCCTGGAGTTATTTTGAGGGAGCGGAGCAGTTCTTC

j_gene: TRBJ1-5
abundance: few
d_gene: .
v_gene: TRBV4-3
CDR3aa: CASSQVERVNQPQHF
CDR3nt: TGCGCCAGCAGCCAAGTTGAGCGGGTTAATCAGCCCCAGCATTTT

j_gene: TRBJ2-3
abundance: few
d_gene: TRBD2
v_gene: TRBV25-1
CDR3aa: CASSKGLAGDTQYF
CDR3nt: TGTGCCAGCAGTAAGGGACTAGCGGGAGATACGCAGTATTTT